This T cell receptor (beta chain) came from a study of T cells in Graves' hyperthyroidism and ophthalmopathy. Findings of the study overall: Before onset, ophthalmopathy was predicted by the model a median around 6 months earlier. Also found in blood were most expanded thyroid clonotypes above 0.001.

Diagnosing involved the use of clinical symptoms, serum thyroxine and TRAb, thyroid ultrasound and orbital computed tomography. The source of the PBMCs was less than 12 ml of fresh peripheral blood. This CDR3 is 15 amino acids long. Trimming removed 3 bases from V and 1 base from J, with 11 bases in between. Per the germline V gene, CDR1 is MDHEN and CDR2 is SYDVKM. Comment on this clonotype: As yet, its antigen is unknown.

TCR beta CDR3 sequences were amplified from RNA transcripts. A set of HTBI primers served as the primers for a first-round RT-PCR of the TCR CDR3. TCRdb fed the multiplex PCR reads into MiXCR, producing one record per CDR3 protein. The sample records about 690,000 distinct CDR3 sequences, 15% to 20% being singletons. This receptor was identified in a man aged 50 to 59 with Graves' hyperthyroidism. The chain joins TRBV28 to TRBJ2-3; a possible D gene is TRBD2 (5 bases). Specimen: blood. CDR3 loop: CASSFWERGTDTQYF. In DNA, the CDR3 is TGTGCCAGCAGTTTCTGGGAGAGAGGCACAGATACGCAGTATTTT.